This T cell receptor (beta chain) comes out of a study of blood T cells in healthy people across ages. In its sample, this clonotype was seen a few times. Primers used in a second PCR of roughly 6 to 12 cycles were a sample-barcoded 5' primer and a J-beta primer mix. TCRdb independently ran MiXCR on the 5' RACE reads; one entry per CDR3 protein. The repertoire holds roughly 550,000 distinct CDR3 sequences, approximately 25% seen once, with 8.5% to 9.5% in the top ten. Germline CDR1 LGHNA, CDR2 YSLEER. The CDR3 runs to 19 residues. J lost 0 bases, V lost 0 bases, and 11 bases had no gene match. The sample also formed part of further work on T cells of mothers and their children.

This rearrangement joins TRBV4-3 to TRBJ1-5; 7 positions agree with TRBD1. This receptor was taken from a boy younger than 18 in good health. The specimen sequenced was blood. The CDR3 sequence: CASSQDLRWTGNSNQPQHF. The CDR3, as DNA: TGCGCCAGCAGCCAAGATTTACGGTGGACAGGTAATAGCAATCAGCCCCAGCATTTT.